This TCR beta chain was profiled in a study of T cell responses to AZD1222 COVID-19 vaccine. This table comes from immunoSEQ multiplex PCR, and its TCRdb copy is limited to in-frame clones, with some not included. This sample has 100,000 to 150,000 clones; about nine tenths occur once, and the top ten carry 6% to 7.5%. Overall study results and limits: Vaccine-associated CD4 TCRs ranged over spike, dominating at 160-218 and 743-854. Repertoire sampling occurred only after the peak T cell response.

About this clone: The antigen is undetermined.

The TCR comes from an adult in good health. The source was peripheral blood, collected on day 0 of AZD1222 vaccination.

CDR3 in DNA: TGTGCCAGCAGCGTAGGAGGGGGCGGTTTACCTGGGGCCAACGTCCTGACTTTC. Residues: CASSVGGGGLPGANVLTF. V gene TRBV9 combines with J gene TRBJ2-6, with 7 bases aligning to TRBD1. CDR3 size: 18 residues. Trimming at V came to 0 bases and at J to 2 bases, leaving 8 bases not matched to a gene. Looked up from germline, CDR1 is SGDLS and CDR2 is YYNGEE.